These 18 T cell receptor beta chains were all obtained from the same sample, sequenced in a study of blood T cell repertoires in COVID-19. The protocol was immunoSEQ multiplex PCR, while the TCRdb copy is restricted to in-frame clones and leaves out a portion. This sample has 130,000 or so clones, with roughly 80% found just once. Specimen: PBMCs or T cells enriched from blood (not recorded which). The receptors stem from a man over 45 who had recovered from COVID-19.

The J gene is TRBJ1-1, the V gene TRBV12-3 or TRBV12-4; the D gene is possibly TRBD1 (6 bases). Trimming left V 6 bases short and J 0 bases short, with 8 bases between. The CDR3 extends over 13 amino acids. DNA of the CDR3: TGTGCCAGCAGAAGGGGGATGAACACTGAAGCTTTCTTT. Encoded protein: CASRRGMNTEAFF.

V and J are TRBV10-3 and TRBJ1-2; D is unresolved. The CDR3 has 13 amino acids. The ends were cut back, 6 bases at V and 8 bases at J, with 16 bases in the middle. Looked up from germline, CDR1 is ENHRY and CDR2 is SYGVKD. The CDR3 spells CAIRKDGVQGYTF. The CDR3 DNA reads TGTGCCATCAGGAAGGACGGGGTTCAAGGCTACACCTTC.

The chain joins TRBV4-3 to TRBJ2-7; TRBD1 might be the D (5 bases). The CDR3 covers 15 residues. V lost 0 bases to trimming and J lost 6 bases, with 15 bases between them. CDR1 LGHNA and CDR2 YSLEER come from the germline V gene. CDR3 residues: CASSQDRKGSREQYF. CDR3 bases: TGCGCCAGCAGCCAAGATCGGAAGGGGTCGCGCGAGCAGTACTTC.

The rearrangement links TRBV4-3 to TRBJ1-6, with a possible D match to TRBD1 (5 bases). V lost 0 bases and J lost 10, with 16 bases in between. The germline gives CDR1 LGHNA, CDR2 YSLEER. The CDR3 extends over 16 amino acids. In DNA form, the CDR3 reads TGCGCCAGCAGCCAAGATCGGGGGTCCCGACTCTCACCCCTCCACTTT. Translating it yields CASSQDRGSRLSPLHF.

The genes are TRBV19 and TRBJ1-1; D might be TRBD1 (6 bases). V lost 6 bases, J lost 1 base, and 15 bases lay in between. CDR3 length: 15 residues. Germline CDR1 reads LNHDA; CDR2 reads SQIVND (reference sequence). In DNA, the CDR3 is TGTGCCAGTAGGGCAGGGGATAATAGGAACACTGAAGCTTTCTTT. Protein: CASRAGDNRNTEAFF.

V usage is TRBV6-5 and J usage is TRBJ1-2; 9 bases map to TRBD1. V was clipped by 0 bases and J by 8 bases; unmatched bases: 10. In germline, CDR1 is MNHEY, CDR2 SVGAGI. The CDR3 spans 16 residues. In DNA form, the CDR3 reads TGTGCCAGCAGTTACTCGGCGGGACAGGGAGGTAGAGGCTACACCTTC. Its protein is CASSYSAGQGGRGYTF.

The chain employs TRBV6-2 or TRBV6-3 and TRBJ1-1; possibly TRBD1 for D (5 bases). Trimming pared 5 bases from V and 7 bases from J, leaving 14 bases between. From germline, CDR1 is MNHEY and CDR2 SVGEGT. This CDR3 region has 13 residues. CDR3 residues: CASSLGVGIEAFF. As DNA, the CDR3 is TGTGCCAGCAGTCTAGGGGTAGGGATTGAAGCTTTCTTT.

The CDR3 sequence is CASSRETGAYEQYF. In nucleotides, the CDR3 is TGCGCCAGCAGCCGCGAGACAGGGGCCTACGAGCAGTACTTC. V gene TRBV4-3 combines with J gene TRBJ2-7, with 8 bases fitting TRBD1. CDR1 is LGHNA and CDR2 is YSLEER in the germline V gene. V dropped 4 bases and J dropped 2; count of bases not matched to a gene: 4. The CDR3 covers 14 residues.

The rearrangement uses TRBV10-3 and TRBJ1-5; no firm D call. V was shortened by 4 bases and J by 4 bases, with 5 bases between the two germline ends. The CDR3 covers 12 residues. Germline loops: CDR1 ENHRY, CDR2 SYGVKD. The DNA of the CDR3 is TGTGCCATCAGTGCTCTTAATCAGCCCCAGCATTTT. It specifies CAISALNQPQHF.

The chain carries TRBV5-1 and TRBJ2-2; D possibly corresponds to TRBD2 (7 bases). The CDR3 is made up of 14 amino acids. Trimming cost V 4 bases and J 7 bases, with 14 bases left between them. CDR1 is SGHRS, CDR2 YFSETQ, per germline. The DNA for the CDR3 is TGCGCCAGCAGCGCGGGGGCTTCGGTCGGGGAGCTGTTTTTT. This encodes CASSAGASVGELFF.

This rearrangement joins TRBV27 to TRBJ2-7, with 8 bases aligning to TRBD2. This CDR3 is built from 15 residues. V was pared by 3 bases and J by 2 bases, with 6 bases of the junction left unmatched. Germline assignment: CDR1 MNHEY and CDR2 SMNVEV (reference sequence). Here the CDR3 reads CASSFTGGATYEQYF. CDR3 coding DNA: TGTGCCAGCAGTTTTACCGGGGGGGCCACCTACGAGCAGTACTTC.

CDR3 residues: CASSTSWTSGGHDAETQYF. The CDR3 DNA reads as TGTGCCAGCAGCACTTCCTGGACTAGCGGGGGGCACGACGCCGAGACCCAGTACTTC. This chain connects TRBV7-2 to TRBJ2-5, with TRBD2 identical over 14 bases. Germline values: CDR1 SGHTA, CDR2 FQGNSA. This CDR3 region has 19 residues. Trimming removed 5 bases from V and 5 bases from J; junction bases left unmatched: 16.

The chain is built from TRBV2 and TRBJ1-1, with D maybe TRBD1 (5 bases). The germline V gene encodes CDR1 SNHLY and CDR2 FYNNEI. V lost 4 bases and J 1 base, leaving 13 bases between the germline ends. CDR3 length: 15 amino acids. CDR3 DNA: TGTGCCAGCAGTGTCCAGGGATCATGGAACACTGAAGCTTTCTTT. Its protein is CASSVQGSWNTEAFF. Full variable domain (remainder filled in from reference TRBV2 and TRBJ1-1): EPEVTQTPSHQVTQMGQEVILRCVPISNHLYFYWYRQILGQKVEFLVSFYNNEISEKSEIFDDQFSVERPDGSNFTLKIRSTKLEDSAMYFCASSVQGSWNTEAFFGQGTRLTVV.

This clone has only one observation. The J gene is TRBJ1-2, the V gene TRBV11-2; TRBD1 matches 7 bases. Germline trimming cut 1 base from V and 7 bases from J; bases unmatched to any gene: 9. This CDR3 has 15 amino acids. From germline, CDR1 is SGHAT and CDR2 FQNNGV. CDR3 DNA sequence: TGTGCCAGCAGCTTAGCTTCAGGGGGATACGGTGGCTACACCTTC. This sequence encodes CASSLASGGYGGYTF. The full variable domain, in which reference TRBV11-2 and TRBJ1-2 provide the parts outside the CDR3, is EAGVAQSPRYKIIEKRQSVAFWCNPISGHATLYWYQQILGQGPKLLIQFQNNGVVDDSQLPKDRFSAERLKGVDSTLKIQPAKLEDSAVYLCASSLASGGYGGYTFGSGTRLTVV.

The genes are TRBV28 and TRBJ2-3; D uncertain. Trimming took off 1 base at V and 6 bases at J, with 8 bases between the two ends. The CDR3 has 13 residues. In germline, CDR1 is MDHEN, CDR2 SYDVKM. In DNA, the CDR3 is TGTGCCAGCAGTTTATCGGGTGCGGATACGCAGTATTTT. Translating gives CASSLSGADTQYF.

This chain links TRBV6-5 with TRBJ2-3; weak D call: TRBD2 (7 bases). V was trimmed by 0 bases and J by 6 bases, leaving 16 bases between them. Germline V gene lookup returns CDR1 MNHEY and CDR2 SVGAGI. The CDR3 totals 16 residues. CDR3 DNA sequence: TGTGCCAGCAGTTACTCGGGTGGGGGGGGCTCCGATACGCAGTATTTT. It translates to CASSYSGGGGSDTQYF.

The V and J genes are TRBV30 and TRBJ1-1; no clear D gene. Per the germline V gene, CDR1 is GTSNPN and CDR2 is SVGIG (reference sequence). V lost 5 bases and J lost 2, with 12 bases in between. The CDR3 is 13 amino acids. DNA of the CDR3: TGTGCCTGGGGGGAGGGAGCAAACACTGAAGCTTTCTTT. Its protein product is CAWGEGANTEAFF. Variable domain in full (rest from reference TRBV30 and TRBJ1-1): SQTIHQWPATLVQPVGSPLSLECTVEGTSNPNLYWYRQAAGRGLQLLFYSVGIGQISSEVPQNLSASRPQDRQFILSSKKLLLSDSGFYLCAWGEGANTEAFFGQGTRLTVV.

The rearrangement links TRBV19 to TRBJ2-2; 14 bases align to TRBD2. J lost 6 bases, V lost 3 bases, and 9 bases had no gene match. The CDR3 extends over 18 amino acids. Looked up from germline, CDR1 is LNHDA and CDR2 is SQIVND (reference sequence). This chain's CDR3 is CASSIRGLAGAFAGELFF. In DNA form, the CDR3 reads TGTGCCAGTAGTATCCGGGGACTAGCGGGGGCATTTGCCGGGGAGCTGTTTTTT.